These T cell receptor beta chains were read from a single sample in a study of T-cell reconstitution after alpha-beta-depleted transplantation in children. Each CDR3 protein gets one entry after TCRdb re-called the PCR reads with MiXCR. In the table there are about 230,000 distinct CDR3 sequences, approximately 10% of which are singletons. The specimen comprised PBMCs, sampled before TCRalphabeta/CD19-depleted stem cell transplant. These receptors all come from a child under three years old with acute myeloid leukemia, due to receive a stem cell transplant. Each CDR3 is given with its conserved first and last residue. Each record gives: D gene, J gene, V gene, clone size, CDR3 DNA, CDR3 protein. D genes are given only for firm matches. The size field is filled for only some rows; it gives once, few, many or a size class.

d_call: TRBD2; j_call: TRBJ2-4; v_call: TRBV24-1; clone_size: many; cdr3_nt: TGTGCCACCAGCGACCGACTAGCGGGAGACATTCAGTACTTC; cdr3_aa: CATSDRLAGDIQYF
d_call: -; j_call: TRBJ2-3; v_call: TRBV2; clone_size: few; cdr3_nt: TGTGCCAGCAACGAGCAGAGACTGGTTACGCAGTATTTT; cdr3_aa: CASNEQRLVTQYF
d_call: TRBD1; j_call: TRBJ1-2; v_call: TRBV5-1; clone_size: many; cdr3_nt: TGCGCCAGCAGCGGGCCGGGACAGGGTAATGGCTACACCTTC; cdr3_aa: CASSGPGQGNGYTF
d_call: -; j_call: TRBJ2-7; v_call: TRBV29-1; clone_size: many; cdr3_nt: TGCAGCGTGAGGGTAAGCTCCTACGAGCAGTACTTC; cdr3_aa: CSVRVSSYEQYF
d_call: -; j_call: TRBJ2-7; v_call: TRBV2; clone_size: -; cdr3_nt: TGTGCCACCATCGGGGGAACCGGCGAGCAGTACTTC; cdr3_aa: CATIGGTGEQYF
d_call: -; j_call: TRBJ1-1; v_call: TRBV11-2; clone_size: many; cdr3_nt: TGTGCCAGCAGCTTAAACGTCGATTTGGCTTTCTTT; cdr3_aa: CASSLNVDLAFF
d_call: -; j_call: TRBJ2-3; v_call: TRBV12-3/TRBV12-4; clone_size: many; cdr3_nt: TGTGCCAGCAGTCGCAAGGCGGCTAGCACAGATACGCAGTATTTT; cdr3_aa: CASSRKAASTDTQYF
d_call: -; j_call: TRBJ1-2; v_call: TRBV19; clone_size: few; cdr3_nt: TGTGCCAGTAGTATCGCGGACACCCTTGGCTACACCTTC; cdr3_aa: CASSIADTLGYTF
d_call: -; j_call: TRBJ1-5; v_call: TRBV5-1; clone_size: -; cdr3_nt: TGCGCCAGCAGCTTGGGTTCCGGTAGCAATCAGCCGCAGCATTTT; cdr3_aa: CASSLGSGSNQPQHF
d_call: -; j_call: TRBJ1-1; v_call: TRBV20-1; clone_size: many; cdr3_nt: TGCAGTGCTAAAATAGGGAGGAGGACTGAAGCTTTCTTT; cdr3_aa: CSAKIGRRTEAFF
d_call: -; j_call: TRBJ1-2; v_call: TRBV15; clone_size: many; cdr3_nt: TGTGCCACCAGCAGAGATTTGGGCCACTATGGCTACACCTTC; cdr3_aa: CATSRDLGHYGYTF
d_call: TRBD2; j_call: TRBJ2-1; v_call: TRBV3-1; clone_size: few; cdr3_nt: TGTGCCAGCAGCCAAGATCGACTAGCGGGAGTCTATGAGCAGTTCTTC; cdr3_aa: CASSQDRLAGVYEQFF
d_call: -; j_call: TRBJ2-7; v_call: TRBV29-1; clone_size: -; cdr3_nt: TGCAGCGTTGAAGAGGTAGCCCTGGAGCAGTGCTTC; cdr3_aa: CSVEEVALEQCF
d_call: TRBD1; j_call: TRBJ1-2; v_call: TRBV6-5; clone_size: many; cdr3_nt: TGTGCCAGCAGCCAGGACAGGGGATATGATGGCTACACCTTC; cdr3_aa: CASSQDRGYDGYTF
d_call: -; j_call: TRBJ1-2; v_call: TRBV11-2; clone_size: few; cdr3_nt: TGTGCCAGCAGCCGTGGGGATTGGGGGCCTGATGGCTACCCCTTC; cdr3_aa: CASSRGDWGPDGYPF
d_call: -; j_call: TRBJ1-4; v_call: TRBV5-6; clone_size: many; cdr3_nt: TGTGCCAGCAGCTCCGGACAGCCAACCCGGGGTGAAAAACTGTTTTTT; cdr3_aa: CASSSGQPTRGEKLFF
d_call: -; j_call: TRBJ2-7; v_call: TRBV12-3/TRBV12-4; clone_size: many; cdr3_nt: TGTGCCAGCAGCCACCAGCAGTCTTACGAGCAGTACTTC; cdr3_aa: CASSHQQSYEQYF
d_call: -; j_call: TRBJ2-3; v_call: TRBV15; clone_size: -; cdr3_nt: TGTGCCACCAGCAGAGATGGCCGGGGGAGCACAGATACGCAGTATTTT; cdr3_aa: CATSRDGRGSTDTQYF
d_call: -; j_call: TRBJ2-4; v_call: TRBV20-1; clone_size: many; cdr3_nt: TGCAGTGCTGCCCCCACGAGGAACATTCAGTACTTC; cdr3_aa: CSAAPTRNIQYF
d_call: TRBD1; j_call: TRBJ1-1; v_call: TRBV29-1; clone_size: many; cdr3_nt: TGCAGCGTTTCCCGGGACAGGGCGACTGAAGCTTTCTTT; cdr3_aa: CSVSRDRATEAFF
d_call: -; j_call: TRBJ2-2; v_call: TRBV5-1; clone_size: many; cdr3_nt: TGCGCCAGCAGCGCCCGCACTGACGCCGGGGAGCTGTTTTTT; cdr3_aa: CASSARTDAGELFF
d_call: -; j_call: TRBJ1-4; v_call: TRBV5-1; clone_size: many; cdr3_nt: TGCGCCAGCAGCTTGGTGGCAGGGCATGGCGAAAAACTGTTTTTT; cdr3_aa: CASSLVAGHGEKLFF
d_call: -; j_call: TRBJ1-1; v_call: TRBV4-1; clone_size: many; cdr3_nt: TGCGCCAGCAGCCAAGAGGGGAGTATCACTGAAGCTTTCTTT; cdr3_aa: CASSQEGSITEAFF
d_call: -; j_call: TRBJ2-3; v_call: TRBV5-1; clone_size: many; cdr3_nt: TGCGCCAGCAGCTCGACAACAGGGAGCGCAGATACGCAGTATTTT; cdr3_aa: CASSSTTGSADTQYF
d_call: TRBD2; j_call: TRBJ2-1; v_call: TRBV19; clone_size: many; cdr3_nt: TGTGCCAGTAGTTTCGGACTAGCGTACAATGAGCAGTTCTTC; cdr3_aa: CASSFGLAYNEQFF